This is a list of T cell receptor beta chains from one sample in a study of T-cell reconstitution after alpha-beta-depleted transplantation in children. TCRdb passed the PCR reads through MiXCR, listing each CDR3 protein once. The repertoire includes approximately 70,000 distinct CDR3 sequences, roughly 4.4% of them detected once, and over 15% sits in the top ten. The material was PBMCs, mostly from graft donor cells, obtained 180 days after TCRalphabeta/CD19-depleted stem cell transplant. The receptors here all came from a boy under two years old who had a stem cell transplant for acute myeloid leukemia, so the T cells may come from the graft donor. Each CDR3 is given with its conserved first and last residue. The D gene is left open where the match is weak. Some rows mark clone size as missing; the rest say once, few, many or name a class of expanded clone.

clone_size	v_call	j_call	d_call	cdr3_nt	cdr3_aa
many	TRBV12-3/TRBV12-4	TRBJ1-6	TRBD1	TGTGCCAGCAGCTTTGACAGGGGGCAATCACCCCTCCACTTT	CASSFDRGQSPLHF
medium-sized	TRBV5-1	TRBJ2-5	.	TGCGCCAGCAGCCTGAGGGAGACCCAGTACTTC	CASSLRETQYF
many	TRBV29-1	TRBJ2-7	TRBD2	TGCAGCGCCTCGCGGGGGGGCCTTGACGAGCAGTACTTC	CSASRGGLDEQYF
many	TRBV7-9	TRBJ2-6	.	TGTGCCAGCAGCTTAGGCGGTCGGTCGACCGGGGCCAACGTCCTGACTTTC	CASSLGGRSTGANVLTF
many	TRBV12-3/TRBV12-4	TRBJ2-1	.	TGTGCCAGCAGTTTGTCGGACAAAAGTGAGCAGTTCTTC	CASSLSDKSEQFF
many	TRBV27	TRBJ2-1	.	TGTGCCAGCCAAGACGGGGTAGAGGGGCACAATGAGCAGTTCTTC	CASQDGVEGHNEQFF
many	TRBV29-1	TRBJ1-1	.	TGCAGCGTTGCCGCTATGAACACTGAAGCTTTCTTT	CSVAAMNTEAFF
many	TRBV29-1	TRBJ2-3	.	TGCAGCGTTACAGGGACCCCCGCAGATACGCAGTATTTT	CSVTGTPADTQYF
medium-sized	TRBV5-1	TRBJ2-1	TRBD2	TGCGCCAGCAGCTCTCCCTTGACTAGCGGGGGCCACAATGAGCAGTTCTTC	CASSSPLTSGGHNEQFF
many	TRBV12-3/TRBV12-4	TRBJ2-7	TRBD2	TGTGCCAGCAGTCCCCTGCGGGGGGACCCCTACGAGCAGTACTTC	CASSPLRGDPYEQYF
many	TRBV20-1	TRBJ2-3	.	TGCAGTGCTGCTTCGCGCACAGATACGCAGTATTTT	CSAASRTDTQYF
medium-sized	TRBV29-1	TRBJ1-1	.	TGCAGCGTTGTTCAGATATTGAACACTGAAGCTTTCTTT	CSVVQILNTEAFF
many	TRBV12-3/TRBV12-4	TRBJ2-5	.	TGTGCCAGCAGTTGGCACCCAGCGGTGGAGACCCAGTACTTC	CASSWHPAVETQYF
few	TRBV18	TRBJ1-2	TRBD1	TGTGCCAGCTCACCGCAACCGGGACAGGGGACAGGATTCCATAACTATGGCTACACCTTC	CASSPQPGQGTGFHNYGYTF
many	TRBV6-5	TRBJ2-1	TRBD2	TGTGCCAGCAGTTACCCGATAGCGGGGAATGAGCAGTTCTTC	CASSYPIAGNEQFF
many	TRBV12-3/TRBV12-4	TRBJ2-5	TRBD2	TGTGCCAGCAGTTTCTCGGGGGGGGCAGCGTACCAAGAGACCCAGTACTTC	CASSFSGGAAYQETQYF
many	TRBV4-2	TRBJ2-5	TRBD1	TGTGCCAGCAGCCAAGGCAGGGGGCGTAGGGAAGAGACCCAGTACTTC	CASSQGRGRREETQYF
many	TRBV7-9	TRBJ1-1	.	TGTGCCAGCAGCTTAGGGGGGGGACGAGGGTACACTGAAGCTTTCTTT	CASSLGGGRGYTEAFF
many	TRBV18	TRBJ2-7	.	TGTGCCAGCTCACCGAGGACGCCCACCTACGAGCAGTACTTC	CASSPRTPTYEQYF
many	TRBV4-1	TRBJ2-3	.	TGCGCCAGCAGCCCCCAGGGGGGGGGGGACACAGATACGCAGTATTTT	CASSPQGGGDTDTQYF
many	TRBV6-5	TRBJ1-1	.	TGTGCCAGCAGTTACCAGAGGGGAGGGGGGAACACTGAAGCTTTCTTT	CASSYQRGGGNTEAFF
few	TRBV5-6	TRBJ2-1	.	TGTGCCAGCAGCTTGGGAGGCCATGAGCAGTTCTTC	CASSLGGHEQFF
many	TRBV15	TRBJ2-1	.	TGTGCCACCAGCAGAGATTGGGGAGCAAATGAGCAGTTCTTC	CATSRDWGANEQFF
many	TRBV29-1	TRBJ1-1	.	TGCAGCGTTGAAGAAGGGTTAGGGACTGAAGCTTTCTTT	CSVEEGLGTEAFF
.	TRBV12-5	TRBJ2-6	.	TGTGCTAGTGGTTTGGTATACGACAATGGGCCATCTGGGGCCAACGTCCTGACTTTC	CASGLVYDNGPSGANVLTF
many	TRBV29-1	TRBJ1-2	.	TGCAGCGCACTAGGACAGCCTAACTATGGCTACACCTTC	CSALGQPNYGYTF
many	TRBV29-1	TRBJ1-1	.	TGCAGCGTTGAAGTGGGAGGGGGAGCTTTCTTT	CSVEVGGGAFF
many	TRBV25-1	TRBJ1-2	.	TGTGCCAGCAGTGAATTGGGAGCTGGGCCGGGCCCTAACTATGGCTACACCTTC	CASSELGAGPGPNYGYTF
.	TRBV13	TRBJ2-2	TRBD2	TGTGCCATGAGCCCAGGGCTCGCGGGGGGGACCGCGAACACCGGGGAGCTGTTTTTT	CAMSPGLAGGTANTGELFF
many	TRBV28	TRBJ2-5	TRBD1	TGTGCCAGCAGTTTGGACAGGGAGGAAGAGACCCAGTACTTC	CASSLDREEETQYF
many	TRBV18	TRBJ2-7	.	TGTGCCAGCTCACCACCAGCTGGCGCTGGCTACGAGCAGTACTTC	CASSPPAGAGYEQYF
many	TRBV27	TRBJ2-5	TRBD1	TGTGCCAGCAGTTCAGGGGGTGAGACCCAGTACTTC	CASSSGGETQYF
.	TRBV3-1	TRBJ2-2	TRBD1	TGTGCCTCCTGCGACAGGGGGCCTTCGAACACCGGGGAGCTGTTTTTT	CASCDRGPSNTGELFF
many	TRBV29-1	TRBJ1-5	.	TGCACCTGCTGGGGGAGCCAGCCCCAGCATTTT	CTCWGSQPQHF
many	TRBV20-1	TRBJ2-1	TRBD2	TGCAGTGCGCCACCTTTAGCGGGCCCTAACAATGAGCAGTTCTTC	CSAPPLAGPNNEQFF
many	TRBV12-3/TRBV12-4	TRBJ2-3	.	TGTGCCAGCAGTTTAGATAGGAGGAGCGATACGCAGTATTTT	CASSLDRRSDTQYF
many	TRBV4-3	TRBJ2-7	.	TGCGCCAGCAGCCAAGTAGCGGGACAGGGAGATCGTGAGCAGTACTTC	CASSQVAGQGDREQYF
many	TRBV20-1	TRBJ1-5	TRBD1	TGCATTGCCCGGACAGGGCCCCCCTATAGCAATCAGCCCCAGCATTTT	CIARTGPPYSNQPQHF
many	TRBV7-9	TRBJ2-7	TRBD1	TGTGCCAGCAGCTTAGTGGGGACAGGTGCCTACGAGCAGTACTTC	CASSLVGTGAYEQYF
many	TRBV27	TRBJ2-1	.	TGTGCCAGCAGTTTAATGGGAGGCTACAATGAGCAGTTCTTC	CASSLMGGYNEQFF
many	TRBV4-1	TRBJ1-6	.	TGCGCCAGCAGCACTCAGGGGAATAATTCACCCCTCCACTTT	CASSTQGNNSPLHF
many	TRBV18	TRBJ1-5	.	TGTGCCAGCTCAAAAGGGGGGGCTCGGCAGCCCCAGCATTTT	CASSKGGARQPQHF
.	TRBV20-1	TRBJ2-7	TRBD2	TGCTGTGCTAGAGACGCTAGCGGGGGGGGGTACGAGCAGTACTTC	CCARDASGGGYEQYF
many	TRBV6-5	TRBJ1-1	TRBD1	TGTGCCAGCAGAACCGGGACAGGGGGCGGGAGGAACACTGAAGCTTTCTTT	CASRTGTGGGRNTEAFF
many	TRBV6-4	TRBJ2-3	.	TGTGCCAGCAGTGACCCCAGAGGCGCAGATACGCAGTATTTT	CASSDPRGADTQYF